This is a list of T cell receptor beta chains from one sample in a study of blood T cell repertoires in COVID-19. Measured with immunoSEQ multiplex PCR; TCRdb has only the in-frame clones, and not every one. The profile shows more than 300,000 clones, roughly 90% of them singletons. The source material was peripheral blood. These TCRs come from a woman in her 70s with COVID-19, enrolled during active disease. The CDR3 runs from the conserved cysteine through the conserved F or W. D genes are given only for firm matches. Clone size is given for some rows only: seen once, a few or many times, or a class if the clone is expanded.

>NA|TRBJ2-3|TRBV9|16|NA
CASSSTHRRGPDTQYF
TGTGCCAGCAGCTCCACTCACAGGAGGGGCCCAGATACGCAGTATTTT
>TRBD2|TRBJ2-7|TRBV19|15|NA
CASSIIGGGAYEQYF
TGTGCCAGTAGTATAATCGGCGGGGGGGCCTACGAGCAGTACTTC
>NA|TRBJ1-4|TRBV5-1|16|NA
CASSSSDRWSGEKLFF
TGCGCCAGCAGCTCGTCCGACAGGTGGAGTGGTGAAAAACTGTTTTTT
>NA|TRBJ1-2|TRBV7-9|19|NA
CASSLALGTSDPRDYGYTF
TGTGCCAGCAGCTTAGCTCTGGGGACTTCCGATCCTAGGGACTATGGCTACACCTTC
>TRBD1|TRBJ1-1|TRBV6-5|15|NA
CASSSQTGGGTEAFF
TGTGCCAGCAGTTCCCAGACAGGGGGGGGCACTGAAGCTTTCTTT
>TRBD1|TRBJ1-1|TRBV29-1|15|NA
CSVIPGQGARTEAFF
TGCAGCGTTATCCCGGGACAGGGGGCGAGGACTGAAGCTTTCTTT
>NA|TRBJ2-1|TRBV27|18|NA
CASRVKDFPKRAYNEQFF
TGTGCCAGCAGAGTGAAAGACTTCCCCAAACGGGCCTACAATGAGCAGTTCTTC
>NA|TRBJ2-1|TRBV18|16|NA
CASSTQGLPSYNEQFF
TGTGCCAGCTCAACCCAGGGACTGCCCTCCTACAATGAGCAGTTCTTC
>TRBD2|TRBJ2-3|TRBV2|16|NA
CASSTGLAESTDTQYF
TGTGCCAGCAGTACGGGACTAGCGGAAAGCACAGATACGCAGTATTTT
>NA|TRBJ1-2|TRBV10-3|12|NA
CAISVSGDGYTF
TGTGCCATCAGTGTTTCGGGGGATGGCTACACCTTC
>TRBD1|TRBJ1-2|TRBV7-9|15|NA
CASSPIQTGNYGYTF
TGTGCCAGCAGCCCTATTCAGACAGGGAACTATGGCTACACCTTC
>NA|TRBJ1-1|TRBV24-1|17|NA
CATSDSRWGREGTEAFF
TGTGCCACCAGTGATTCTCGATGGGGAAGGGAGGGCACTGAAGCTTTCTTT
>NA|TRBJ1-2|TRBV28|14|NA
CASSFSGAVGGYTF
TGTGCCAGCAGTTTTTCCGGAGCGGTTGGTGGCTACACCTTC
>NA|TRBJ2-3|TRBV5-4|13|few
CASQRATTDTQYF
TGTGCCAGTCAGCGGGCCACCACAGATACGCAGTATTTT
>TRBD1|TRBJ1-5|TRBV7-2|15|NA
CASSSGGIVGQPQHF
TGTGCCAGCAGCTCAGGGGGGATAGTCGGCCAGCCCCAGCATTTT
>TRBD1|TRBJ1-5|TRBV19|14|NA
CASSETGGNQPQHF
TGTGCCAGTAGTGAGACAGGGGGTAATCAGCCCCAGCATTTT
>NA|TRBJ2-7|TRBV7-2|13|NA
CASRRNLAGEQYF
TGTGCCAGCAGGCGGAATCTAGCAGGCGAGCAGTACTTC
>TRBD2|TRBJ2-1|TRBV11-3|15|NA
CASSLLAGEYNEQFF
TGTGCCAGCAGCTTACTAGCGGGGGAGTACAATGAGCAGTTCTTC
>NA|TRBJ1-5|TRBV19|12|NA
CASSRVNQPQHF
TGTGCCAGTAGTCGAGTGAATCAGCCCCAGCATTTT
>TRBD1|TRBJ1-2|TRBV4-3|15|NA
CASSQEGQGDYGYTF
TGCGCCAGCAGCCAAGAAGGACAGGGCGACTATGGCTACACCTTC
>TRBD1|TRBJ1-2|TRBV10-3|14|NA
CAISGDRVAVGYTF
TGTGCCATCAGTGGAGACAGGGTGGCAGTTGGCTACACCTTC
>TRBD1|TRBJ1-3|TRBV28|15|once
CASISGGQWGNTIYF
TGTGCCAGTATCTCAGGGGGACAGTGGGGAAACACCATATATTTT
>NA|TRBJ1-5|TRBV4-1|15|NA
CASSQEVHSNQPQHF
TGCGCCAGCAGCCAAGAGGTACACAGCAATCAGCCCCAGCATTTT
>TRBD2|TRBJ2-2|TRBV7-6|18|once
CASSLGLAGGEITGELFF
TGTGCCAGCAGCCTCGGACTAGCGGGGGGCGAAATCACCGGGGAGCTGTTTTTT
>TRBD1|TRBJ2-7|TRBV5-1|14|NA
CASSPYGTEIEQYF
TGCGCCAGCAGCCCGTACGGGACAGAAATAGAGCAGTACTTC
>NA|TRBJ1-2|TRBV7-2|13|once
CASSSHDVGTLLF
TGTGCCAGCAGCTCGCACGATGTGGGGACACTCCTTTTC
>NA|TRBJ2-3|TRBV19|14|NA
CASSITMYADTQYF
TGTGCCAGTAGTATAACCATGTACGCGGATACGCAGTATTTT
>TRBD1|TRBJ1-3|TRBV6-5|14|NA
CASGTGGAGNTIYF
TGTGCCAGCGGGACAGGGGGGGCTGGAAACACCATATATTTT
>NA|TRBJ1-1|TRBV29-1|13|NA
CSVTMGQATEAFF
TGCAGCGTGACCATGGGTCAGGCCACTGAAGCTTTCTTT
>NA|TRBJ2-1|TRBV14|15|NA
CASSQGWGGYNEQFF
TGTGCCAGCAGCCAAGGGTGGGGCGGATACAATGAGCAGTTCTTC
>NA|TRBJ1-1|TRBV12-3/TRBV12-4|13|NA
CASVGAMNTEAFF
TGTGCCAGCGTGGGGGCGATGAACACTGAAGCTTTCTTT
>TRBD2|TRBJ2-3|TRBV5-1|17|once
CASSLASGGAVSDTQYF
TGCGCCAGCAGCTTGGCTAGCGGGGGCGCCGTATCAGATACGCAGTATTTT
>TRBD1|TRBJ1-5|TRBV28|19|NA
CASSLYGFRDSSLGQPQHF
TGTGCCAGCAGTCTTTATGGATTCCGGGACAGTTCCTTAGGGCAGCCCCAGCATTTT
>TRBD1|TRBJ1-6|TRBV7-2|15|NA
CASSRTGSNNSPLHF
TGTGCCAGCAGTAGGACAGGGAGTAATAATTCACCCCTCCACTTT
>NA|TRBJ1-1|TRBV21-1|15|NA
CASSKDGSRGTEAFF
TGTGCCAGCAGCAAAGACGGATCACGGGGCACTGAAGCTTTCTTT
>NA|TRBJ1-1|TRBV3-1/TRBV3-2|15|NA
CASSLTGFLNTEAFF
TGTGCCAGCAGTTTAACAGGTTTCTTGAACACTGAAGCTTTCTTT
>NA|TRBJ2-1|TRBV10-3|14|NA
CAINGGHSYNEQFF
TGTGCCATCAATGGCGGGCACTCCTACAATGAGCAGTTCTTC
>NA|TRBJ1-4|TRBV3-1/TRBV3-2|16|NA
CASSHYGGGTNEKLFF
TGTGCCAGCAGCCATTATGGCGGGGGGACTAATGAAAAACTGTTTTTT
>TRBD2|TRBJ2-7|TRBV4-1|16|few
CASSQDRSGGPYEQYF
TGCGCCAGCAGCCAAGATAGGAGCGGGGGGCCCTACGAGCAGTACTTC